Shown below are 17 T cell receptor beta chains from a single sample sequenced in a study of beta chain features in type 1 diabetes. Study outcomes and limitations: Type 1 diabetes patients had TCRB CDR3s that were shorter (moderately but significantly so) in all four CD4+ subsets.

Since all of the isolated RNA was reverse transcribed, expressed TCRB transcripts were what got sequenced. Method: immunoSEQ multiplex PCR; TCRdb's copy keeps in-frame clones and lacks some. Of over 650,000 clones listed, over 12% are singletons. These TCRs are of unknown antigen specificity. Sample: naive CD4+ T cells from blood. The receptors come from a man younger than 35 with type 1 diabetes.

This clone was observed a few times. The chain joins TRBV7-2 to TRBJ2-3; D unresolved. The CDR3 covers 14 residues. CDR1 and CDR2 (germline): SGHTA, FQGNSA. V lost 2 bases and J lost 0, with 6 bases in between. The CDR3 DNA reads as TGTGCCAGCAGCTTACAACGGAGCACAGATACGCAGTATTTT. Its translation is CASSLQRSTDTQYF.

This clone was counted a few times. The CDR3 coding sequence is TGTGCCTGGAGGGGCGCAACTAATGAAAAACTGTTTTTT. Translation: CAWRGATNEKLFF. The V and J genes are TRBV30 and TRBJ1-4; D is undetermined. Germline V gene sequence: CDR1 GTSNPN, CDR2 SVGIG (reference sequence). The CDR3 is 13 amino acids. V lost 3 bases, J lost 0 bases, and 5 bases lay in between.

The chain links TRBV6-5 to TRBJ2-7; TRBD1 agrees at 11 bases. The CDR3 has 16 amino acids. CDR1 is MNHEY, CDR2 SVGAGI, per germline. Trimming at V came to 0 bases and at J to 4 bases, leaving 5 bases not matched to a gene. CDR3 sequence: CASSYSGQGGLYEQYF. Written as DNA, the CDR3 is TGTGCCAGCAGTTACTCGGGACAGGGGGGTTTGTACGAGCAGTACTTC.

The chain carries TRBV30 and TRBJ2-2; weak D call: TRBD1 (6 bases). The ends were cut back, 8 bases at V and 7 bases at J, with 11 bases in the middle. Germline values: CDR1 GTSNPN, CDR2 SVGIG (reference sequence). The CDR3 has 11 residues. CDR3 residues: CARQESGELFF. In DNA, the CDR3 is TGTGCCCGACAGGAGAGCGGGGAGCTGTTTTTT.

With regard to this clone: Other DNA sequences in the same sample also yield this CDR3. The chain carries TRBV5-4 and TRBJ1-5; 7 bases agree with TRBD1. CDR3 length equals 14 residues. CDR1 SGHNT and CDR2 YYREEE come from the germline V gene (reference sequence). Unmatched junction bases numbered 4, after V lost 4 bases and J lost 3 bases. The CDR3 sequence: CASSRDRDNQPQHF. The CDR3 region has the DNA TGTGCCAGCAGCCGGGACAGAGACAATCAGCCCCAGCATTTT.

This sequence joins TRBV30 and TRBJ2-5; unclear D gene. V shed 5 bases and J shed 5 bases, with 9 bases lying between them. CDR1 is GTSNPN, CDR2 SVGIG, per germline (reference sequence). CDR3 length: 11 amino acids. The CDR3 DNA reads TGTGCCTGGGCAATAACGGAGACCCAGTACTTC. It encodes CAWAITETQYF.

The gene calls are TRBV28 and TRBJ2-1, with D possibly being TRBD1 (6 bases). V was cut by 7 bases and J by 7 bases, with 8 bases left in between. There are 11 residues in the CDR3. Germline CDR1 and CDR2: MDHEN and SYDVKM. CDR3 sequence: CASTGANEQFF. The CDR3 nucleotides are TGTGCCAGCACAGGGGCTAATGAGCAGTTCTTC.

The gene calls are TRBV28 and TRBJ1-2; 7 bases are shared with TRBD1. Germline V gene lookup returns CDR1 MDHEN and CDR2 SYDVKM. The CDR3 extends over 15 amino acids. Germline trimming cut 5 bases from V and 4 bases from J; bases unmatched to any gene: 10. The CDR3 here is CASSPLRTGVYGYTF. The CDR3 DNA is TGTGCCAGCAGTCCACTACGGACAGGCGTCTATGGCTACACCTTC.

The chain employs TRBV5-1 and TRBJ1-4; D uncertain. In germline, CDR1 is SGHRS, CDR2 YFSETQ. The germline V and J ends were trimmed by 0 bases and 4 bases, with 7 bases remaining between them. CDR3 length equals 14 residues. CDR3 amino acids: CASSLDGSNEKLFF. The CDR3 DNA reads TGCGCCAGCAGCTTGGACGGCAGTAATGAAAAACTGTTTTTT.

This clone was counted a few times. This chain links TRBV6-5 with TRBJ2-4; D is possibly TRBD2 (6 bases). This CDR3 has 11 residues. Germline CDR1 is MNHEY and CDR2 is SVGAGI. V lost 10 bases, J lost 8 bases, and 12 bases lay in between. For the CDR3, the DNA is TGTGCCACCGGTTCGGGGGACATTCAGTACTTC. Amino acids: CATGSGDIQYF.

This CDR3 is CASSQNQFRVATDTQYF. The CDR3 region has the DNA TGCGCCAGCAGCCAAAACCAATTCAGGGTTGCGACAGATACGCAGTATTTT. The rearrangement joins TRBV4-1 to TRBJ2-3, with a weak D call TRBD1 (5 bases). The germline V gene has CDR1 MGHRA and CDR2 YSYEKL. The V gene lost 2 bases and the J gene lost 3 bases, with 18 bases spanning the gap. The CDR3 has 17 residues.

The chain uses TRBV6-1 and TRBJ2-3; TRBD1 aligns across 9 bases. In germline, CDR1 is MNHNS, CDR2 SASEGT. V lost 6 bases, J lost 2 bases, and 3 bases stayed unmatched. This CDR3 spans 14 amino acids. The CDR3 loop is CASRDRGSTDTQYF. The CDR3 bases are TGTGCCAGCAGGGACAGGGGTTCCACAGATACGCAGTATTTT.

This clone was seen a few times. The chain recombines TRBV6-6 with TRBJ2-7; D not resolved. The CDR3 runs to 13 residues. Germline CDR1 is MNHNY and CDR2 is SVGAGI (reference sequence). The V end was cut by 4 bases, the J end by 3 bases, with 10 bases between. As DNA, the CDR3 is TGTGCCAGCAGTTCCGACCCGGGCTACGAGCAGTACTTC. This sequence encodes CASSSDPGYEQYF.

This clone was found a few times. The V and J genes are TRBV29-1 and TRBJ2-1; 8 nucleotides align to TRBD2. This CDR3 region has 15 residues. Losses at the gene ends were 6 bases for V and 8 bases for J; bases not matched to a gene: 15. Germline values: CDR1 SQVTM, CDR2 ANQGSEA. CDR3 in DNA: TGCAGCGTGAAGCCCCGGGGACTAGTTAACTATGAGCAGTTCTTC. Its protein is CSVKPRGLVNYEQFF.

The chain recombines TRBV9 with TRBJ2-7; D is uncertain. The ends were cut back, 1 base at V and 3 bases at J, with 14 bases in the middle. Germline loops: CDR1 SGDLS, CDR2 YYNGEE. The CDR3 is made up of 15 amino acids. Here the CDR3 DNA reads TGTGCCAGCAGCGTATCGGCACCCGCTAACTACGAGCAGTACTTC. Translated: CASSVSAPANYEQYF.

This clone came up a few times. The chain carries TRBV18 and TRBJ2-1; D possibly corresponds to TRBD2 (5 bases). CDR1 and CDR2 from the germline V gene are KGHSH and LQKENI. With 8 bases removed from V and 9 bases from J, the gap between germline ends came to 11 bases. This CDR3 contains 11 residues. The DNA of the CDR3 is TGTGCCAGCCACGAGGGAATTGAGCAGTTCTTC. Translation gives CASHEGIEQFF.

Only a few counts were recorded for this clone. The chain has TRBV18 and TRBJ2-1, with D maybe TRBD1 (5 bases). The V and J ends lost 6 bases and 10 bases respectively, with 10 bases between them. The CDR3 has 11 residues. Germline V lookup: CDR1 KGHSH, CDR2 LQKENI. As DNA, the CDR3 is TGTGCCAGCTCGCCAGGGTCCGAGCAGTTCTTC. This gives the protein CASSPGSEQFF.